Sequencing of this T cell receptor beta chain was carried out in a study of blood T cell repertoires in COVID-19. This CDR3 has 12 residues. The V gene lost 6 bases and the J gene lost 9 bases, with 9 bases spanning the gap. Germline V gives CDR1 MDHEN, CDR2 SYDVKM. Repertoires were generated with immunoSEQ multiplex PCR, while TCRdb's copy carries only in-frame clones and drops some. The sample holds hundreds of thousands of clones, over 75% seen once. This chain joins TRBV28 and TRBJ1-6, with D possibly TRBD1 on 5 matching bases. This clonotype originated in a man under 40 who had recovered from COVID-19. The sequencing input was PBMCs or T cells enriched from blood (not recorded which). CDR3 DNA: TGTGCCAGCAGCGCTCAGGGTTCACCCCTCCACTTT. It encodes CASSAQGSPLHF.